This TCR beta chain is drawn from a study of OX40 agonist ivuxolimab in advanced cancers. About the study as a whole: Ivuxolimab was a fully human IgG2 agonistic monoclonal antibody targeting the costimulatory receptor OX40 (CD134). Intravenous ivuxolimab was administered to patients every 2 weeks at six dose levels: 0.01, 0.1, 0.3, 1.5, 3 and 10 mg/kg. Among the roughly 50 dose-escalation patients, some 20 had hepatocellular carcinoma, approximately 15 melanoma, 9 renal cell carcinoma and 9 head and neck cancer. The dose-escalation cohort was roughly 83% male with a mean age of roughly 62 years, ranging from roughly 23 to 85. Patients were allowed to have had prior anti-PD-1, anti-PD-L1 or anti-CTLA-4 therapy, and approximately 40% of the dose-escalation patients had been treated with checkpoint inhibitors. Three dose-escalation patients achieved partial responses, one with hepatocellular carcinoma and two with cutaneous melanoma. Peripheral TCRbeta sequencing was intended to test whether TCR sequence diversity was altered and clonal T-cell expansion was caused by ivuxolimab. The monotherapy dose-escalation portion (N ≈ 50 patients) of the phase I ivuxolimab trial is reported in the paper. General findings and caveats noted by the study authors: Low levels of normalized T-cell clonal expansion were also seen in some nonresponding patients. Clonal expansion of both CD4+ and CD8+ blood T cells was observed from baseline to week 6 at doses 0.1 to 3.0 mg/kg. In the 0.1-3.0 mg/kg groups, partial responders were among the patients with the lowest normalized peripheral clonal expansion, particularly in CD8+ T cells. On average, CD8+ T cells showed more expanded clones than CD4+ T cells after ivuxolimab. The antigen specificity of the clonally expanded peripheral T cells was not determined.

Patients with a history of autoimmune disease or receiving systemic immunosuppression were excluded from the trial. Peripheral blood for TCR sequencing was collected from all dose cohorts at baseline, on cycle 4 day 1, and on cycle 7 day 1. Samples came from an open-label, multicenter, first-in-human phase I dose-escalation trial of ivuxolimab. Adults with locally advanced or metastatic melanoma, renal cell, hepatocellular, or head and neck squamous cell carcinoma were enrolled in the trial. Before TCR sequencing, CD4+ T cells and CD8+ T cells were sorted from peripheral blood as separate populations. A note on this clone: It lacks a known antigen. No base quality information exists; no much larger clone differs at one position.

Genomic DNA was isolated from the sorted cells so that the TCRbeta CDR3 region could be sequenced. The immunoSEQ Assay was used to sequence the TCRbeta CDR3 regions. As stored in TCRdb, this immuneACCESS dataset retains in-frame rearrangements with V and J assigned. A fraction of the clones does not appear; measured against another copy, unresolved V genes explain less than half of the discrepancy, and the remainder lacks a known reason. The table for this sample lists about 55,000 clones; roughly 86% of them were counted only once. The ten largest make up under 8% of the sample. Taken from the germline V gene, the CDR1 and CDR2 loops are MDHEN and SYDVKM. The cysteine opens and the phenylalanine closes a CDR3 of 12 amino acids. The read is trimmed to its CDR3 DNA, 36 bases read in frame from base 1.

The sequencing here drew on CD4+ or CD8+ T cells sorted from blood, taken in a trial of the OX40 agonist ivuxolimab. The V gene is TRBV28 and the J gene is TRBJ2-5, with 8 central nucleotides matching TRBD1. The J call may not be correct, given that the DNA end is closer to TRBJ2-7. This clonotype was sampled from an adult with an advanced solid tumor such as melanoma, head and neck, liver or kidney cancer. The CDR3 region has the sequence CASSRGLYEQYF. The DNA is as follows: TGTGCCAGCAGCAGGGGGCTCTACGAGCAGTACTTC.